The source of this TCR beta chain is a study of T cell responses to AZD1222 COVID-19 vaccine. This CDR3 has 12 amino acids. CDR1 and CDR2 from the germline V gene are MNHEY and SVGAGI. V was pared by 9 bases and J by 3 bases, with 11 bases between. The table came from immunoSEQ multiplex PCR; TCRdb's copy has only in-frame clones and leaves some out. The repertoire holds around 88,000 clones, with 80% to 90% as singletons. The receptor was derived from an adult in good health. V and J are TRBV6-5 and TRBJ1-1, with TRBD1 as a possible D gene (6 bases). This material consisted of peripheral blood, taken on day 0 of MenACWY control vaccination. This CDR3 is CASWRGYTEAFF. Here the CDR3 DNA reads TGTGCCAGTTGGAGGGGGTACACTGAAGCTTTCTTT.